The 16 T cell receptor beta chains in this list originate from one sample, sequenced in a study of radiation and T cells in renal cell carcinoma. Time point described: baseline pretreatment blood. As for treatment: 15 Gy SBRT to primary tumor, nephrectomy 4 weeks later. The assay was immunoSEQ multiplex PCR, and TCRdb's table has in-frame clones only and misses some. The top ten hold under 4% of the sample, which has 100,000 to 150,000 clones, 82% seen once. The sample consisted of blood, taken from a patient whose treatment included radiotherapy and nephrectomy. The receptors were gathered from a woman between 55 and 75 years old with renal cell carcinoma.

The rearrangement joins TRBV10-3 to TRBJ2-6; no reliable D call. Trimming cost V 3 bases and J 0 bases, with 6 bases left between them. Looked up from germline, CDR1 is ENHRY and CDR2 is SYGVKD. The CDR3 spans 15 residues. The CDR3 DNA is TGTGCCATCAGTGAACGAGGCTCTGGGGCCAACGTCCTGACTTTC. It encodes CAISERGSGANVLTF.

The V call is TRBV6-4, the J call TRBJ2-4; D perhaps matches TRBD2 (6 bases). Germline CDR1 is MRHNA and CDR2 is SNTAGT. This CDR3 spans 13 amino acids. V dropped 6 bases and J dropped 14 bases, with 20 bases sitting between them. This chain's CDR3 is CASSREEGAAEYF. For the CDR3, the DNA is TGTGCCAGCAGCCGCGAGGAGGGAGCGGCCGAGTACTTC.

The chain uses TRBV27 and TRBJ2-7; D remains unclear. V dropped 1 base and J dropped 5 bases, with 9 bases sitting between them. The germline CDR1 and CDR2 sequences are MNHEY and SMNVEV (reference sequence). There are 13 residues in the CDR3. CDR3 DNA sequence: TGTGCCAGCAGTTTATGGTTGGGCAACGAGCAGTACTTC. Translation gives CASSLWLGNEQYF.

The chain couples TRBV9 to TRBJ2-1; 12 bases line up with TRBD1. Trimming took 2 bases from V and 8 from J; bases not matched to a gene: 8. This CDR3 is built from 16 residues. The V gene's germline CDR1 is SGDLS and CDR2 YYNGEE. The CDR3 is CASSVAGTGGIDEQFF. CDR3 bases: TGTGCCAGCAGCGTCGCCGGGACAGGGGGCATCGATGAGCAGTTCTTC.

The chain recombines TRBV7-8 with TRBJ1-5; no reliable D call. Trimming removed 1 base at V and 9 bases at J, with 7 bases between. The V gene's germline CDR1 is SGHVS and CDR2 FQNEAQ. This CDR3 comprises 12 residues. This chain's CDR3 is CASSLVSGPQHF. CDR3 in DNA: TGTGCCAGCAGCTTAGTCTCGGGGCCCCAGCATTTT.

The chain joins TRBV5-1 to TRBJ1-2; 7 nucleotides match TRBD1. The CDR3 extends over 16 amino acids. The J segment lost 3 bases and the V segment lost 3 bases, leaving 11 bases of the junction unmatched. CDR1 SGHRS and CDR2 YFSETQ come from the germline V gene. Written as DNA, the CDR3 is TGCGCCAGCAGCTCTACCGCCGCCGGGACAGACTATGGCTACACCTTC. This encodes CASSSTAAGTDYGYTF.

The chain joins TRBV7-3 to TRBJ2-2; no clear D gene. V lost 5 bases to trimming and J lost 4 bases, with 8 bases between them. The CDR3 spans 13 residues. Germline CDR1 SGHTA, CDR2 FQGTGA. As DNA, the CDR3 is TGTGCCAGCAGCCGTGTTTCCACCGGGGAGCTGTTTTTT. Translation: CASSRVSTGELFF.

CDR3 amino acids: CASTPDLRGNTIYF. The DNA for the CDR3 is TGCGCCAGCACCCCGGATCTCAGGGGAAACACCATATATTTT. The chain joins TRBV10-1 to TRBJ1-3; D call uncertain. The CDR3 runs 14 residues. Germline CDR1 WNHNN, CDR2 SYGVQD (reference sequence). V lost 7 bases to trimming and J lost 4 bases, with 14 bases between them.

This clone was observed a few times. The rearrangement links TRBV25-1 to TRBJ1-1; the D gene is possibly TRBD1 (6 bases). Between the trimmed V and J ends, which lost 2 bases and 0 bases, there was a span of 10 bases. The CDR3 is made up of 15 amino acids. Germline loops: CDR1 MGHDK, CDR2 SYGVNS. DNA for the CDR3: TGTGCCAGCAGTGAACTGGACAGTTTGAACACTGAAGCTTTCTTT. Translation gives CASSELDSLNTEAFF. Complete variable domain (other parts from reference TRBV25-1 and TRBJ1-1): EADIYQTPRYLVIGTGKKITLECSQTMGHDKMYWYQQDPGMELHLIHYSYGVNSTEKGDLSSESTVSRIRTEHFPLTLESARPSHTSQYLCASSELDSLNTEAFFGQGTRLTVV.

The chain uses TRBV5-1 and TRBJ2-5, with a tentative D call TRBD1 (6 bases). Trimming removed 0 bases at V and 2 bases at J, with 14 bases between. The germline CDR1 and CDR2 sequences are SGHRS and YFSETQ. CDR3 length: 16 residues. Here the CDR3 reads CASSLGGYRVQETQYF. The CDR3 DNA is TGCGCCAGCAGCTTGGGCGGATACAGGGTTCAAGAGACCCAGTACTTC.

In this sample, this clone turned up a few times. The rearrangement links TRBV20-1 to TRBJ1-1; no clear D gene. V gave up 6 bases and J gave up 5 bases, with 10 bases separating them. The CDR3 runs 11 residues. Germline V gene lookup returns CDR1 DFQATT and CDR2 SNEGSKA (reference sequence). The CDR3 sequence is CSASRPTEAFF. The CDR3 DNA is TGCAGTGCATCCCGACCGACTGAAGCTTTCTTT.

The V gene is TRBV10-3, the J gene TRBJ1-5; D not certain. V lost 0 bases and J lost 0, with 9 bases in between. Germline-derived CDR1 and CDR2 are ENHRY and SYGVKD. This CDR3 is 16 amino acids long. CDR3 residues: CAISESTDSSNQPQHF. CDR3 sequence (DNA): TGTGCCATCAGTGAGTCGACCGATTCTAGCAATCAGCCCCAGCATTTT.

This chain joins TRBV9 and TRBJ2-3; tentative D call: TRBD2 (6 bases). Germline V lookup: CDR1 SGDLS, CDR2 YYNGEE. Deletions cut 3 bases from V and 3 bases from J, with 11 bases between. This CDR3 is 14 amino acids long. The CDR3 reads CASSEGGGTDTQYF. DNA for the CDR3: TGTGCCAGCAGCGAAGGTGGGGGGACAGATACGCAGTATTTT.

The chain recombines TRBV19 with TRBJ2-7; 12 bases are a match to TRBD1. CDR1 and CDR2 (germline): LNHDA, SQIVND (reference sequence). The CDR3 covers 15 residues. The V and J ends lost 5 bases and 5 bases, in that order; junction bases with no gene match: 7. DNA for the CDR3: TGTGCCAGTAGTCCCGGGACAGGGGGCGCGGACGAGCAGTACTTC. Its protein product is CASSPGTGGADEQYF. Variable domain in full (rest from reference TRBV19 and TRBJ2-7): DGGITQSPKYLFRKEGQNVTLSCEQNLNHDAMYWYRQDPGQGLRLIYYSQIVNDFQKGDIAEGYSVSREKKESFPLTVTSAQKNPTAFYLCASSPGTGGADEQYFGPGTRLTVT.

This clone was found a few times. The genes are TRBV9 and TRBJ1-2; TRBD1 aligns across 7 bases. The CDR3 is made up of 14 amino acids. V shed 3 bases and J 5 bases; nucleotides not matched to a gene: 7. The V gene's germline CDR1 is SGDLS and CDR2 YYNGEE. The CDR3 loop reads CASSAPGGSYGYTF. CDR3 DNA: TGTGCCAGCAGCGCACCAGGGGGTTCGTATGGCTACACCTTC.

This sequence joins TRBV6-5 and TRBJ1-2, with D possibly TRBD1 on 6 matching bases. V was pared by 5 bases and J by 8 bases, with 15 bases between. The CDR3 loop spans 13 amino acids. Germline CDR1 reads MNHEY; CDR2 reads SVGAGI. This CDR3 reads CASSNDRNRGYTF. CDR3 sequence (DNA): TGTGCCAGCAGTAATGACAGGAATAGGGGCTACACCTTC.